This TCR beta chain was sequenced in a study of cytomegalovirus exposure and HLA in healthy donors. About this clone: As yet, its antigen is unknown.

The study's findings and limits: A later analysis found that most CMV-associated TCR beta chains appeared HLA-restricted.

Germline lookup yields CDR1 MDHEN and CDR2 SYDVKM. The germline V and J ends were trimmed by 5 bases and 5 bases, with 15 bases remaining between them. The CDR3 sequence is 14 residues long. The PCR ran on 60 Vbeta and 13 Jbeta primers. Original data processing: In a later analysis, the count reached roughly 80 million unique TCR beta chains, with roughly 12 million shared. Sequenced by immunoSEQ multiplex PCR; TCRdb stores in-frame clones only, minus some. That table furnishes V, J and clone size, whereas the DNA furnished D and trimming. This table holds about 150,000 clones, roughly 74% found once.

The genes are TRBV28 and TRBJ2-5; maybe TRBD1 (6 bases). Sequencing was performed on PBMCs. This clonotype originated in a young man in good health and CMV-seronegative. The CDR3 nucleotides read TGTGCCAGCAGTCCGAATCAGGGGATGGAGACCCAGTACTTC. Translated, it gives CASSPNQGMETQYF. Full variable domain (rest looked up from reference TRBV28 and TRBJ2-5): DVKVTQSSRYLVKRTGEKVFLECVQDMDHENMFWYRQDPGLGLRLIYFSYDVKMKEKGDIPEGYSVSREKKERFSLILESASTNQTSMYLCASSPNQGMETQYFGPGTRLLVL.